The sequence of this T cell receptor (beta chain) was determined in a study of blood T cells in healthy people across ages. The CDR3 spans 13 residues. After removal of 5 bases from V and 6 bases from J, the junction contained 3 bases not matched to a gene. CDR1 SGHRS and CDR2 YFSETQ come from the germline V gene. A sample-barcoded 5' primer and a J-beta primer mix were used in a second PCR of roughly 6 to 11 cycles. The authors tagged each cDNA molecule using a template-switch adaptor with 12 random nucleotides. TCRdb recomputed calls from the 5' RACE reads with MiXCR, one row per CDR3 protein. Here the sample spans 650,000 to 900,000 distinct CDR3 sequences, 62% being singletons.

The sequence was obtained from a man aged 25 to 45 in good health. Sequencing used blood. The chain combines TRBV5-1 with TRBJ1-4, with 8 bases fitting TRBD1. The CDR3 DNA is TGCGCCAGCAGGGGCAGGGGGCATGAAAAACTGTTTTTT. Its translation is CASRGRGHEKLFF.